This T cell receptor (beta chain) stems from a study of T cells in tumors after PD-1 blockade. Sequencing was performed with immunoSEQ multiplex PCR; in TCRdb, only in-frame clones are kept and a portion is missing. The sample shows 61,000 or so clones, around 77% of them seen only once. V was pared by 0 bases and J by 7 bases, with 6 bases of the junction left unmatched. Germline-derived CDR1 and CDR2 are SGHRS and YFSETQ. There are 14 residues in the CDR3. The chain combines TRBV5-1 with TRBJ2-7, with TRBD1 matching 8 bases. Here the sequenced sample was PBMCs, taken before anti-PD-1 treatment. The source is a human donor with basal cell carcinoma. This chain's CDR3 is CASSLGQGMGEQYF. The CDR3 bases are TGCGCCAGCAGCTTGGGACAGGGGATGGGAGAGCAGTACTTC.